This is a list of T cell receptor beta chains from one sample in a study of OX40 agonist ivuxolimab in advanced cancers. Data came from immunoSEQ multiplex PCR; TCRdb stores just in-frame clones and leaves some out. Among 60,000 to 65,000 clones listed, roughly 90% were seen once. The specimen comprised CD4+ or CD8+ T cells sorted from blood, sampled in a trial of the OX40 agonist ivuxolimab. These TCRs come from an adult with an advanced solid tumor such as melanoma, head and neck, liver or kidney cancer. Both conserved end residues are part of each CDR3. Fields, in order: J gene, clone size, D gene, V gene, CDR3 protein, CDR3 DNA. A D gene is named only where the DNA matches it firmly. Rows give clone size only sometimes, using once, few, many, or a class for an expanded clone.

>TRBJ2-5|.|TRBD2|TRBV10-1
CASSDPGLGFETQYF
TGCGCCAGCAGTGATCCGGGACTAGGTTTTGAGACCCAGTACTTC
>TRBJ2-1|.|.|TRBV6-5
CASSYDRGRNEQFF
TGTGCCAGCAGTTACGATAGGGGCCGCAATGAGCAGTTCTTC
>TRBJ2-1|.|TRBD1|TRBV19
CASSPGQYNEQFF
TGTGCCAGTAGCCCGGGACAGTACAATGAGCAGTTCTTC
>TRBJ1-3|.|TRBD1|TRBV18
CASSLYPGTAGNTIYF
TGTGCCAGCTCACTGTACCCCGGGACAGCTGGAAACACCATATATTTT
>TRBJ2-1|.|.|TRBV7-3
CASSPYRDSSYNEQFF
TGTGCCAGCAGCCCCTACAGGGATAGCTCCTACAATGAGCAGTTCTTC
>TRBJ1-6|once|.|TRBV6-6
CASSYQESPLHF
TGTGCCAGCAGTTACCAGGAATCACCCCTCCACTTT
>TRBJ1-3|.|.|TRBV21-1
CASSNGGAENTIYF
TGTGCCAGCAGCAACGGGGGCGCGGAAAACACCATATATTTT
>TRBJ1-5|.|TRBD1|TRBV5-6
CASSRTGDRDQPQHF
TGTGCCAGCAGTCGGACAGGGGATAGGGATCAGCCCCAGCATTTT
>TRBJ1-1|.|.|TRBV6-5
CASSDLPVNTEAFF
TGTGCCAGCAGTGACTTGCCAGTGAACACTGAAGCTTTCTTT
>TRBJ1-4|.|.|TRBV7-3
CASSPGTVDWNEKLFF
TGTGCCAGCAGCCCAGGGACGGTCGATTGGAATGAAAAACTGTTTTTT
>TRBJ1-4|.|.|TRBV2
CASNSADANEKLFF
TGTGCCAGCAATTCCGCGGATGCTAATGAAAAACTGTTTTTT
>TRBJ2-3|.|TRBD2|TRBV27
CASSPRLAGGLDTQYF
TGTGCCAGCAGTCCCCGACTAGCGGGAGGACTGGATACGCAGTATTTT
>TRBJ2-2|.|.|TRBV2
CASRRDGASGGELFF
TGTGCCAGCAGGAGGGACGGCGCCAGTGGGGGGGAGCTGTTTTTT
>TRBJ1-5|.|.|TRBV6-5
CASNPSGGNQPQHF
TGTGCCAGCAACCCTAGCGGGGGCAATCAGCCCCAGCATTTT
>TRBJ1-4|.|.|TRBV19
CASRNGQGNEKLFF
TGTGCCAGTAGGAACGGGCAGGGGAATGAAAAACTGTTTTTT
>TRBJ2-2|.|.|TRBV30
CAWSVMGTGELFF
TGTGCCTGGAGTGTAATGGGCACCGGGGAGCTGTTTTTT
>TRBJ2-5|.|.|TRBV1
CTDHESEETQYF
TGCACCGACCACGAATCGGAAGAGACCCAGTACTTC
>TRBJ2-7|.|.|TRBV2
CASSEATGSYEQYF
TGTGCCAGCAGTGAAGCAACAGGCTCTTACGAGCAGTACTTC
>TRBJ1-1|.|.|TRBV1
CTSSQEGRNTEAFF
TGCACCAGCAGCCAAGAGGGACGGAACACTGAAGCTTTCTTT
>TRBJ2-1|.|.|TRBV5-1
CASSLVVEGEQFF
TGCGCCAGCAGCTTGGTTGTGGAGGGAGAGCAGTTCTTC
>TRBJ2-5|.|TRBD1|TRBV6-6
CASSYRGQEQETQYF
TGTGCCAGCAGTTATCGCGGACAGGAACAAGAGACCCAGTACTTC
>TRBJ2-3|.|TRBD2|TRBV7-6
CASSLLAGGTDTQYF
TGTGCCAGCAGCTTACTGGCGGGGGGCACAGATACGCAGTATTTT
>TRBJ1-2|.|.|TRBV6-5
CASSARTAGAYGYTF
TGTGCCAGCAGTGCGCGGACAGCGGGGGCCTATGGCTACACCTTC
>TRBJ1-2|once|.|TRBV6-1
CASFPLGGLNYGYTF
TGTGCCAGCTTCCCCTTGGGGGGTTTAAACTATGGCTACACCTTC
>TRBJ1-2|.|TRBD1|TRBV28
CASSLSQGDYGYTF
TGTGCCAGCAGTTTATCACAGGGGGACTATGGCTACACCTTC
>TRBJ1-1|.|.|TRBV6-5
CASSSPAASNTEAFF
TGTGCCAGCAGTTCTCCGGCGGCTTCTAACACTGAAGCTTTCTTT
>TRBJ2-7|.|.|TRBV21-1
CASSPGLLPQYF
TGTGCCAGCAGCCCGGGACTACTCCCTCAGTACTTC
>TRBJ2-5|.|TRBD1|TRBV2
CASSLSGGNQETQYF
TGTGCCAGCAGTTTGTCAGGGGGAAACCAAGAGACCCAGTACTTC
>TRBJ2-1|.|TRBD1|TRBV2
CASSDRTGWDNEQFF
TGTGCCAGCAGTGATAGGACAGGGTGGGACAATGAGCAGTTCTTC
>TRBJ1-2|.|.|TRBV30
CAWIRQGWGYTF
TGTGCCTGGATTCGGCAGGGCTGGGGCTACACCTTC
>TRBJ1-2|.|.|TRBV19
CASSVTGTNYGYTF
TGTGCCAGTAGCGTTACAGGGACTAACTATGGCTACACCTTC
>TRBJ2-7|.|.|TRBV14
CASSQDKAGRSYEQYF
TGTGCCAGCAGCCAAGATAAGGCAGGTCGCTCCTACGAGCAGTACTTC
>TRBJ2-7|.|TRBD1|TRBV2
CASSLRGLGEQYF
TGTGCCAGCAGCCTTAGGGGGCTCGGCGAGCAGTACTTC
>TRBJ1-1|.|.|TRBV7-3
CASSLAQNTEAFF
TGTGCCAGCAGCTTAGCACAGAACACTGAAGCTTTCTTT
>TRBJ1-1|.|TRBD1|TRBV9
CASSVGGTGAVTEAFF
TGTGCCAGCAGCGTAGGGGGGACAGGGGCGGTCACTGAAGCTTTCTTT
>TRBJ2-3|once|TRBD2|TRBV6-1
CASSETSGVVDTQYF
TGTGCCAGCAGTGAGACTAGCGGGGTGGTAGATACGCAGTATTTT
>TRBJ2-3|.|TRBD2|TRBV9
CASSAHGTSGTDTQYF
TGTGCCAGCAGCGCCCACGGGACTAGCGGCACAGATACGCAGTATTTT
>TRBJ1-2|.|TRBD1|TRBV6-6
CASSLDRLDGYTF
TGTGCCAGCAGTCTGGACAGGTTAGATGGCTACACCTTC
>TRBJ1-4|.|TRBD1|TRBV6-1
CASILHRGSNEKLFF
TGTGCCAGCATCCTTCACAGGGGTTCGAATGAAAAACTGTTTTTT
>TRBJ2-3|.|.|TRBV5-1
CASRELNTQYF
TGCGCCAGCCGGGAGCTTAATACGCAGTATTTT
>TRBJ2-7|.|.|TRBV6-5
CASSQDFSSSYEQYF
TGTGCCAGCAGCCAAGACTTTTCGAGCTCCTACGAGCAGTACTTC
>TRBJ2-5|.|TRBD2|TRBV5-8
CASSLGTRIVQETQYF
TGTGCCAGCAGCTTGGGGACTAGGATTGTCCAAGAGACCCAGTACTTC
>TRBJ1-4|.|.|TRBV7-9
CASSLGGINEKLFF
TGTGCCAGCAGCTTAGGAGGGATTAATGAAAAACTGTTTTTT
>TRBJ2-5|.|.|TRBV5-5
CASSLAGVETQYF
TGTGCCAGCAGCTTGGCGGGCGTGGAGACCCAGTACTTC
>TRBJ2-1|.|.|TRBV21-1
CASSQKLGEVFSYNEQFF
TGTGCCAGCAGCCAGAAACTAGGCGAAGTATTCTCCTACAATGAGCAGTTCTTC
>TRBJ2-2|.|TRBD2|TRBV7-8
CASSLRPSGGAVTGELFF
TGTGCCAGCAGCTTACGCCCTAGCGGGGGGGCCGTGACCGGGGAGCTGTTTTTT
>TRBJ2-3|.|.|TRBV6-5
CASSYSRTSTDTQYF
TGTGCCAGCAGTTACTCGAGGACTAGCACAGATACGCAGTATTTT
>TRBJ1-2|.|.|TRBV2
CASSPTDPVGGYTF
TGTGCCAGCAGCCCAACGGACCCGGTGGGTGGCTACACCTTC
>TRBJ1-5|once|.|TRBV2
CASMRQSNQPQHF
TGTGCCAGCATGCGGCAGAGCAATCAGCCCCAGCATTTT
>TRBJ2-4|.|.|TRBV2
CASSELRGQGKNIQYF
TGTGCCAGCAGTGAATTGAGAGGGCAAGGCAAAAACATTCAGTACTTC
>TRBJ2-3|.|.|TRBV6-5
CASSSPGPRAPDTQYF
TGTGCCAGCAGTTCTCCGGGACCTCGAGCCCCAGATACGCAGTATTTT
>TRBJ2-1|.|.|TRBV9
CASSVRGPSSYNEQFF
TGTGCCAGCAGCGTAAGAGGGCCTAGCTCCTACAATGAGCAGTTCTTC